This note documents a single T cell receptor beta chain sequence. The antigen is undetermined. This sample was included in a study of T cell repertoires in cytomegalovirus infection. Findings of the study overall: Dominant in the ex vivo response were TCR beta clonotypes restricted by HLA-C and specific for CMV. Of the TCR beta families, the public ones yielded a cumulative frequency that identified carriers of CMV plus the relevant HLA.

A single record per CDR3 protein comes from TCRdb applying MiXCR to the reads. The table includes hundreds of thousands of distinct CDR3 sequences, 20% to 25% detected once. V gave up 0 bases and J gave up 0 bases, with 6 bases separating them. CDR1 SQVTM and CDR2 ANQGSEA come from the germline V gene. This CDR3 has 14 residues. What was sequenced was CD8+ T cells from PBMCs. The clonotype comes from a human donor in good health (CMV status not recorded). Some clones in this sample may be carry-over from other donors' samples. The rearrangement uses TRBV29-1 and TRBJ1-5, with D unclear. CDR3 in DNA: TGCAGCGTTGAAGATCCTGATAGCAATCAGCCCCAGCATTTT. Encoded protein: CSVEDPDSNQPQHF.